These 27 T cell receptor beta chains came from one sample sequenced in a study of blood T cell repertoires in COVID-19. Only in-frame clones appear in the TCRdb table, and some are missing; sequencing was by immunoSEQ multiplex PCR. The repertoire holds 250,000 to 400,000 clones, with around 90% as singletons. The source material was peripheral blood. These TCRs come from a woman aged 25 to 45 with COVID-19, enrolled during active disease.

In this sample, this clone turned up once. The J gene is TRBJ1-1, the V gene TRBV6-2 or TRBV6-3; D might be TRBD1 (5 bases). The CDR3 has 13 residues. Trimming stripped 2 bases from V and 6 bases from J, with 10 bases between. Germline V gene sequence: CDR1 MNHEY, CDR2 SVGEGT. The CDR3 reads CASSYQGVSEAFF. The CDR3, as DNA: TGTGCCAGCAGTTACCAAGGGGTCTCTGAAGCTTTCTTT.

This sequence joins TRBV5-4 and TRBJ2-3; 9 bases map to TRBD2. CDR3 length: 14 residues. Unmatched junction bases numbered 5, after V lost 5 bases and J lost 4 bases. Germline V gene data show CDR1 as SGHNT and CDR2 as YYREEE (reference sequence). The CDR3 loop reads CASRKIAGADTQYF. The CDR3 coding sequence is TGTGCCAGCAGAAAGATAGCGGGAGCAGATACGCAGTATTTT.

This clone was found once. The chain joins TRBV10-1 to TRBJ2-2, with 7 bases fitting TRBD1. Unmatched junction bases numbered 6, after V lost 5 bases and J lost 0 bases. Germline-derived CDR1 and CDR2 are WNHNN and SYGVQD (reference sequence). The CDR3 has 16 residues. CDR3 sequence (DNA): TGCGCCAGCAGTAATGACAGGGATCCGAACACCGGGGAGCTGTTTTTT. Amino acids: CASSNDRDPNTGELFF.

J is TRBJ2-1 and V is TRBV9, with TRBD2 matching over 14 bases. Germline CDR1 SGDLS, CDR2 YYNGEE. Trimming removed 4 bases from V and 9 bases from J; junction bases left unmatched: 9. CDR3 length: 16 residues. The CDR3 here is CASSPRLAGGGVEQFF. Written as DNA, the CDR3 is TGTGCCAGCAGCCCCCGACTAGCGGGAGGGGGGGTTGAGCAGTTCTTC.

The chain couples TRBV5-8 to TRBJ2-1, with TRBD2 matching 8 bases. Germline values: CDR1 SGHTS, CDR2 YDEGEE. The CDR3 is 16 amino acids. The V gene end was trimmed by 4 bases and the J gene end by 2 bases; junction bases not matched to a gene: 8. CDR3 region: CASSVSGTRTYNEQFF. CDR3 DNA: TGTGCCAGCAGCGTATCCGGGACTAGGACCTACAATGAGCAGTTCTTC.

The V gene is TRBV10-3, the J gene TRBJ1-2; TRBD1 is a possible D gene (5 bases). This CDR3 spans 14 amino acids. The germline V gene encodes CDR1 ENHRY and CDR2 SYGVKD. V was trimmed by 6 bases and J by 6 bases, leaving 17 bases between them. The CDR3 nucleotides are TGTGCCATCAGCGAAGGGCGGTTGACAGATGGCTACACCTTC. Translating it yields CAISEGRLTDGYTF.

The chain has TRBV5-5 and TRBJ1-1; D is unclear. Looked up from germline, CDR1 is SGHKS and CDR2 is YYEKEE (reference sequence). Trimming cost V 4 bases and J 1 base, with 8 bases left between them. CDR3 length: 13 residues. Written as DNA, the CDR3 is TGTGCCAGCAGCGTGTCCGGGAACACTGAAGCTTTCTTT. This sequence encodes CASSVSGNTEAFF.

The chain joins TRBV28 to TRBJ1-2, with D hard to call. Germline V gene sequence: CDR1 MDHEN, CDR2 SYDVKM. CDR3 length equals 13 residues. Trimming removed 6 bases from V and 8 bases from J, with 16 bases in between. The CDR3 DNA sequence: TGTGCCAGCAGCCCGGGGAATCTGGGGGGCTACACCTTC. Residues: CASSPGNLGGYTF.

V gene TRBV5-4 combines with J gene TRBJ2-3; 7 positions agree with TRBD1. V lost 4 bases, J lost 6 bases, and 5 bases stayed unmatched. This CDR3 comprises 13 residues. Germline CDR1 and CDR2: SGHNT and YYREEE (reference sequence). CDR3 bases: TGTGCCAGCAGCCCGACAGGGACGGATACGCAGTATTTT. Protein sequence: CASSPTGTDTQYF.

This chain uses TRBV6-5 with TRBJ1-1; no firm D call. This CDR3 comprises 11 residues. Trimming pared 6 bases from V and 7 bases from J, leaving 9 bases between. Germline CDR1 is MNHEY and CDR2 is SVGAGI. CDR3 sequence reads: CASRYGLEAFF. CDR3 coding DNA: TGTGCCAGCAGGTACGGCCTTGAAGCTTTCTTT.

Worth noting for this clone: At the DNA level, this CDR3 is encoded by other sequences in the same sample as well. V usage is TRBV5-1 and J usage is TRBJ2-3; D gene ambiguous. The germline CDR1 and CDR2 sequences are SGHRS and YFSETQ. This CDR3 contains 14 residues. Trimming pared 0 bases from V and 0 bases from J, leaving 5 bases between. CDR3 in amino acids: CASSLGQSTDTQYF. The CDR3 bases are TGCGCCAGCAGCTTGGGGCAGAGCACAGATACGCAGTATTTT.

In its sample, this clone was seen once. The J gene is TRBJ1-5, the V gene TRBV6-4; no clear D gene. The germline V and J ends were trimmed by 0 bases and 9 bases, with 12 bases remaining between them. Germline V gives CDR1 MRHNA, CDR2 SNTAGT. The CDR3 is made up of 14 amino acids. The CDR3 spells CASSDSPGLGPQHF. In nucleotides, the CDR3 is TGTGCCAGCAGTGACTCTCCCGGTCTTGGGCCCCAGCATTTT.

V is TRBV28 and J is TRBJ1-6; 9 nucleotides match TRBD1. V lost 1 base to trimming and J lost 10 bases; unmatched junction nucleotides: 8. Germline V lookup: CDR1 MDHEN, CDR2 SYDVKM. The CDR3 sequence is 16 residues long. CDR3: CASSLYPGTGQSPLHF. As DNA, the CDR3 is TGTGCCAGCAGTTTATATCCCGGGACAGGGCAGTCACCCCTCCACTTT.

This sequence joins TRBV9 and TRBJ2-1; 9 bases line up with TRBD2. After removal of 0 bases from V and 4 bases from J, the junction contained 2 bases not matched to a gene. This CDR3 contains 15 residues. Germline V lookup: CDR1 SGDLS, CDR2 YYNGEE. The CDR3 DNA reads as TGTGCCAGCAGCGTAGATGCGGGAGGGTACAATGAGCAGTTCTTC. Protein: CASSVDAGGYNEQFF.

The rearrangement joins TRBV6-1 to TRBJ2-6; 10 bases line up with TRBD1. CDR1 MNHNS and CDR2 SASEGT come from the germline V gene. This CDR3 is 19 amino acids long. V was pared by 4 bases and J by 2 bases, with 11 bases of the junction left unmatched. CDR3 sequence (DNA): TGTGCCAGCAGTGCAACCGGGACAGGGGCTCACGCTGGGGCCAACGTCCTGACTTTC. This codes for CASSATGTGAHAGANVLTF.

This chain joins TRBV7-9 and TRBJ2-2; 10 bases fit TRBD1. This CDR3 contains 17 residues. Germline V gives CDR1 SEHNR, CDR2 FQNEAQ (reference sequence). J gave up 5 bases and V 0 bases, and 6 bases lay outside the gene matches. For the CDR3, the DNA is TGTGCCAGCAGCTTAGCGCTGGGACAGGGGCGAACCGGGGAGCTGTTTTTT. Its translation is CASSLALGQGRTGELFF.

This clone was seen a few times. The J gene is TRBJ1-1, the V gene TRBV18, with 8 bases that match TRBD1. Germline loops: CDR1 KGHSH, CDR2 LQKENI. After removal of 2 bases from V and 8 bases from J, the junction contained 10 bases not matched to a gene. CDR3 length: 15 amino acids. CDR3 protein: CASSPSWTGLAEAFF. Written as DNA, the CDR3 is TGTGCCAGCTCACCAAGCTGGACAGGGCTAGCCGAAGCTTTCTTT.

The chain employs TRBV2 and TRBJ1-4, with 9 bases that match TRBD1. The CDR3 extends over 15 amino acids. Trimming took 1 base from V and 10 from J; bases not matched to a gene: 7. CDR1 is SNHLY and CDR2 is FYNNEI in the germline V gene. CDR3 sequence (DNA): TGTGCCAGCAGTGAAGAAGGACAGGGGAAAGGAAAACTGTTTTTT. Amino acid sequence: CASSEEGQGKGKLFF.

The chain uses TRBV13 and TRBJ2-7, with 7 bases lining up with TRBD2. In germline, CDR1 is PRHDT, CDR2 FYEKMQ (reference sequence). Trimming cost V 5 bases and J 4 bases; bases outside gene matches: 11. This CDR3 spans 15 amino acids. In DNA form, the CDR3 reads TGTGCCAGCAGCCGAACGGCTAGCGGAGGGTACGAGCAGTACTTC. Protein: CASSRTASGGYEQYF. The complete variable domain, with remaining parts taken from reference TRBV13 and TRBJ2-7, reads AAGVIQSPRHLIKEKRETATLKCYPIPRHDTVYWYQQGPGQDPQFLISFYEKMQSDKGSIPDRFSAQQFSDYHSELNMSSLELGDSALYFCASSRTASGGYEQYFGPGTRLTVT.

The rearrangement uses TRBV11-2 and TRBJ2-7, with TRBD2 identical over 10 bases. Losses at the gene ends were 5 bases for V and 5 bases for J; bases not matched to a gene: 6. The CDR3 totals 14 residues. CDR1 is SGHAT, CDR2 FQNNGV, per germline. Here the CDR3 reads CASSLGLASHEQYF. In DNA, the CDR3 is TGTGCCAGCAGCCTGGGACTAGCGAGCCACGAGCAGTACTTC.

The chain employs TRBV10-3 and TRBJ1-1; D possibly corresponds to TRBD1 (6 bases). Trimming took 5 bases from V and 1 from J, leaving 14 bases between them. From germline, CDR1 is ENHRY and CDR2 SYGVKD. This CDR3 is 15 amino acids long. DNA for the CDR3: TGTGCCATCAGTAAAAACGGGGGGCAGAACACTGAAGCTTTCTTT. Translated, it gives CAISKNGGQNTEAFF.

The chain couples TRBV3-1 (or the pseudogene TRBV3-2) to TRBJ2-1; 7 bases align to TRBD1. Trimming cost V 0 bases and J 6 bases; bases outside gene matches: 2. The germline CDR1 and CDR2 sequences are LGHDT and YNNKEL (reference sequence). The CDR3 is 14 residues long. CDR3 sequence: CASSQDPGGNEQFF. CDR3 nucleotide sequence: TGTGCCAGCAGCCAAGATCCAGGGGGCAATGAGCAGTTCTTC.

This chain connects TRBV6-5 to TRBJ1-1; no clear D. Germline V gives CDR1 MNHEY, CDR2 SVGAGI. Deletions cut 4 bases from V and 4 bases from J, with 16 bases between. The length of the CDR3 is 15 residues. Here the CDR3 reads CASSWEERVGTEAFF. As DNA, the CDR3 is TGTGCCAGCAGTTGGGAGGAGAGAGTTGGCACTGAAGCTTTCTTT.

This chain joins TRBV30 and TRBJ2-3; 7 bases are shared with TRBD2. The germline gives CDR1 GTSNPN, CDR2 SVGIG (reference sequence). J was trimmed by 6 bases and V by 0 bases; bases with no gene match: 3. CDR3 length: 13 residues. The chain's CDR3 is CAWSVSGGDTQYF. The CDR3 nucleotides are TGTGCCTGGAGTGTATCCGGGGGGGATACGCAGTATTTT. The full variable domain, rest sourced from reference TRBV30 and TRBJ2-3, is SQTIHQWPATLVQPVGSPLSLECTVEGTSNPNLYWYRQAAGRGLQLLFYSVGIGQISSEVPQNLSASRPQDRQFILSSKKLLLSDSGFYLCAWSVSGGDTQYFGPGTRLTVL.

The chain carries TRBV18 and TRBJ2-5; maybe TRBD1 (5 bases). The CDR3 extends over 15 amino acids. CDR1 is KGHSH and CDR2 is LQKENI in the germline V gene. V gave up 0 bases and J gave up 5 bases, with 13 bases separating them. As DNA, the CDR3 is TGTGCCAGCTCACCACCGGGGCTCGGTGGGGAGACCCAGTACTTC. Translated, it gives CASSPPGLGGETQYF.

The chain combines TRBV10-3 with TRBJ1-1; perhaps TRBD1 as D (6 bases). Trimming removed 4 bases from V and 4 bases from J, with 16 bases in between. This CDR3 spans 15 amino acids. Germline CDR1 and CDR2: ENHRY and SYGVKD. CDR3 loop: CAISGLSQGGTEAFF. The CDR3 DNA reads TGTGCCATCAGTGGGCTCTCACAGGGTGGCACTGAAGCTTTCTTT.

J is TRBJ1-1 and V is TRBV6-5; 9 nucleotides align to TRBD1. V lost 2 bases to trimming and J lost 9 bases; unmatched junction nucleotides: 13. The V gene's germline CDR1 is MNHEY and CDR2 SVGAGI. This CDR3 region has 16 residues. The CDR3 region is CASSYSEKGQGPKAFF. CDR3 sequence (DNA): TGTGCCAGCAGTTACAGCGAAAAGGGACAGGGCCCGAAAGCTTTCTTT.